Below are 5 T cell receptor beta chains sequenced from a single sample in a study of OX40 agonist ivuxolimab in advanced cancers. Assay used: immunoSEQ multiplex PCR; TCRdb lists only in-frame clones, some missing. The table includes roughly 70,000 clones, approximately 86% detected once. The input for sequencing was CD4+ or CD8+ T cells sorted from blood, taken in a trial of the OX40 agonist ivuxolimab. The origin of the receptors is an adult with an advanced solid tumor such as melanoma, head and neck, liver or kidney cancer.

The chain has TRBV10-3 and TRBJ2-7, with D unresolved. Looked up from germline, CDR1 is ENHRY and CDR2 is SYGVKD. The CDR3 totals 13 residues. V was trimmed by 0 bases and J by 3 bases, leaving 6 bases between them. The CDR3 DNA is TGTGCCATCAGTGAGTCCCGGAACTACGAGCAGTACTTC. Its protein is CAISESRNYEQYF.

The V and J genes are TRBV6-1 and TRBJ1-2; 7 nucleotides line up with TRBD1. V lost 1 base to trimming and J lost 1 base; unmatched junction nucleotides: 6. CDR1 is MNHNS, CDR2 SASEGT, per germline. The CDR3 contains 16 residues. The CDR3: CASSEDKGASNYGYTF. The CDR3 DNA is TGTGCCAGCAGTGAAGACAAGGGGGCGAGTAACTATGGCTACACCTTC.

The V and J genes are TRBV18 and TRBJ2-7, with D perhaps TRBD1 or TRBD2 (6 bases each). The germline CDR1 and CDR2 sequences are KGHSH and LQKENI. Between the trimmed V and J ends, which lost 0 bases and 2 bases, there was a span of 11 bases. The CDR3 totals 15 residues. The CDR3 spells CASSPPGGLPYEQYF. The CDR3 DNA is TGTGCCAGCTCACCACCAGGGGGGTTGCCCTACGAGCAGTACTTC.

The chain has TRBV6-6 and TRBJ1-6; TRBD1 aligns across 9 bases. In germline, CDR1 is MNHNY, CDR2 SVGAGI (reference sequence). The CDR3 totals 14 residues. The ends lost 7 bases at V and 9 bases at J; junction bases unmatched: 7. The CDR3 region has the DNA TGTGCCAGCACCCCCGGGACAGGGAGTTCACCCCTCCACTTT. Its translation: CASTPGTGSSPLHF.

The J gene is TRBJ1-1, the V gene TRBV5-1, with D perhaps matching TRBD1 (6 bases). This CDR3 has 14 residues. Germline assignment: CDR1 SGHRS and CDR2 YFSETQ. Trimming took off 4 bases at V and 1 base at J, with 11 bases between the two ends. The CDR3 spells CASSLRTENTEAFF. The CDR3 coding sequence is TGCGCCAGCAGCCTAAGGACAGAGAACACTGAAGCTTTCTTT.